Here is one TCR beta chain with its context. The PCR employed 60 Vbeta primers together with 13 Jbeta primers. TCRdb's copy holds only in-frame clones and misses some; the assay was immunoSEQ multiplex PCR. The sample yields roughly 170,000 clones, 80% seen once. This CDR3 spans 15 amino acids. Germline lookup yields CDR1 MGHDK and CDR2 SYGVNS. J gave up 8 bases and V 5 bases, and 14 bases lay outside the gene matches. This sample is part of a study of cytomegalovirus exposure and HLA in healthy donors. What was sequenced was PBMCs. V and J are TRBV25-1 and TRBJ1-2; the match to TRBD1 covers 7 bases. The clonotype originates from a boy between 10 and 17 years old in good health and CMV-seronegative. For the CDR3, the DNA is TGTGCCAGCAGTCGACAGGGCTCACCCACGGGAGGCTACACCTTC. It codes for CASSRQGSPTGGYTF.